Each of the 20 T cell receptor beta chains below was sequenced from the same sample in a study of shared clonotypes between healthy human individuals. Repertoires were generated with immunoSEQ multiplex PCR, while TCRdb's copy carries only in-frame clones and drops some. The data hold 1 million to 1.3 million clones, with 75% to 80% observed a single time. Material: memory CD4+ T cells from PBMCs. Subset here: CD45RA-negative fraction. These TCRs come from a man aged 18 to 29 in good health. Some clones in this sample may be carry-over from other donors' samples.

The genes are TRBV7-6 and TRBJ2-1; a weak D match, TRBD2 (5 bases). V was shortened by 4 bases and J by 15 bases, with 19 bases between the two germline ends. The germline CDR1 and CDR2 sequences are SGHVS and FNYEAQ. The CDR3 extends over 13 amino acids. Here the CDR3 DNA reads TGTGCCAGCAGCTACCGGGAAGATTTACCCTTGTTCTTC. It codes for CASSYREDLPLFF.

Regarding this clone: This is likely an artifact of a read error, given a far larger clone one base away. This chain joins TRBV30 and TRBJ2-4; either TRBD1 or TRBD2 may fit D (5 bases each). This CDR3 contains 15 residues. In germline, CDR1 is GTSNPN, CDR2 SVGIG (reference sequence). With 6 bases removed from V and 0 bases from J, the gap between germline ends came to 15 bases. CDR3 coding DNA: TGTGCCTGTACCTCCGGGGCGATAGCCAAAAACATTCAGTACTTC. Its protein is CACTSGAIAKNIQYF.

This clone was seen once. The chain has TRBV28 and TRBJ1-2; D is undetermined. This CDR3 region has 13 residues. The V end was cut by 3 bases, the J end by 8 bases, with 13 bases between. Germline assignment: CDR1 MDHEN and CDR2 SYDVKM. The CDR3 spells CASSFGPPGGYTF. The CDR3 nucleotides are TGTGCCAGCAGTTTCGGACCTCCAGGCGGCTACACCTTC.

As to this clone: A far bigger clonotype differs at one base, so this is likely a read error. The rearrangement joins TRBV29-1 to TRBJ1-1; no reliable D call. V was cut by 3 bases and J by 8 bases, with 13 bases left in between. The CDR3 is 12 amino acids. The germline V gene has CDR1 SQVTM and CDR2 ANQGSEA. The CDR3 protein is CSVDDKVSEAFF. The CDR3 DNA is TGCAGCGTTGACGACAAGGTTTCAGAAGCTTTCTTT.

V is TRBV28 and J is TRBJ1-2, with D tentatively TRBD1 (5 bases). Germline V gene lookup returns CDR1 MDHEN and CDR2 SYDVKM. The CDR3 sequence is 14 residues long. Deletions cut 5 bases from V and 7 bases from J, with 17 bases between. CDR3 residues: CASSPGFFSGGYTF. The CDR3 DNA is TGTGCCAGCAGTCCAGGGTTTTTCTCCGGTGGCTACACCTTC.

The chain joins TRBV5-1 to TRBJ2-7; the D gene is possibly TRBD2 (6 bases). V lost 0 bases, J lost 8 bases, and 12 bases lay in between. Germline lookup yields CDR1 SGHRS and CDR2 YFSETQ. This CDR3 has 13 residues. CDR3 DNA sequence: TGCGCCAGCAGCTTGGTTCGGGAGATGCAGCAGTACTTC. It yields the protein CASSLVREMQQYF.

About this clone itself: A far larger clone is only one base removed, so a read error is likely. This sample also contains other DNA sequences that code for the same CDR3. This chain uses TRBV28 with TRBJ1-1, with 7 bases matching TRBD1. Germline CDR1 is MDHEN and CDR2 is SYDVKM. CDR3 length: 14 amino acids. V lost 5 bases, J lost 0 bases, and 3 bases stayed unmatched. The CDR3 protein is CASSPTGMNTEAFF. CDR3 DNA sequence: TGTGCCAGCAGTCCGACAGGGATGAACACTGAAGCTTTCTTT.

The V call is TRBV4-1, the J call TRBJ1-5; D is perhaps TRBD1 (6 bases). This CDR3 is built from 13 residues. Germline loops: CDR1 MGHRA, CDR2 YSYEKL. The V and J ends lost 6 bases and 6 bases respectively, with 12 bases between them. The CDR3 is CASRQGWGQPQHF. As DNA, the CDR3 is TGCGCCAGCAGACAGGGTTGGGGTCAGCCCCAGCATTTT.

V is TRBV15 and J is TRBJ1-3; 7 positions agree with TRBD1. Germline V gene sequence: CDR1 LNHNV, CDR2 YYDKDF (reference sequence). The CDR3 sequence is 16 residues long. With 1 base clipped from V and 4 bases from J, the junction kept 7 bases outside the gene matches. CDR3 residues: CATSRGGDRAGNTIYF. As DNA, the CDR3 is TGTGCCACCAGCAGAGGAGGTGACAGGGCGGGAAACACCATATATTTT.

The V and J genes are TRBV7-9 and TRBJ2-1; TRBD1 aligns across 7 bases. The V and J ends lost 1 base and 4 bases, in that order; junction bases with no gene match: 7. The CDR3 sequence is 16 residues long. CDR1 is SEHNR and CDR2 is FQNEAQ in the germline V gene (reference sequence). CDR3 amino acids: CASSLGPGGPYNEQFF. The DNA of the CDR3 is TGTGCCAGCAGCTTAGGGCCAGGGGGTCCTTACAATGAGCAGTTCTTC.

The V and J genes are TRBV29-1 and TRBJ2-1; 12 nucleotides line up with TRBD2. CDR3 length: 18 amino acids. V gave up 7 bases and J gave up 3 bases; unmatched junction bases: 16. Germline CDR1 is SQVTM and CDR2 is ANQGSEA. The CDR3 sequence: CSAGGASGRAVNYNEQFF. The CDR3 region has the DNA TGCAGCGCCGGAGGGGCTAGCGGGAGGGCCGTCAACTACAATGAGCAGTTCTTC.

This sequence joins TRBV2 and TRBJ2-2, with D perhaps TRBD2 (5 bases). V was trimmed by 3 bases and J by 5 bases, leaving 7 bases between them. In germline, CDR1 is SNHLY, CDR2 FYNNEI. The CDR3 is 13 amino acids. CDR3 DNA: TGTGCCAGCAGTGACCGGACTACCGGGGAGCTGTTTTTT. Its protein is CASSDRTTGELFF.

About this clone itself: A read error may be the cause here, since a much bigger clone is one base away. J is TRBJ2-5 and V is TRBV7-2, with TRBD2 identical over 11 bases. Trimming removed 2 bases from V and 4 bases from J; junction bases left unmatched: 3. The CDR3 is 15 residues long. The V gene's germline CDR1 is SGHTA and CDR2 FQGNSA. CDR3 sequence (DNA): TGTGCCAGCAGCTTACTAGCGGGAGGAGGAGAGACCCAGTACTTC. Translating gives CASSLLAGGGETQYF.

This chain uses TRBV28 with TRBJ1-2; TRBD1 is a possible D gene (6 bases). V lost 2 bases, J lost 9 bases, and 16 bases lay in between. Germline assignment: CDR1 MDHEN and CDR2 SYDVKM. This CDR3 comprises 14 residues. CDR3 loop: CASSLGQGRTSYTF. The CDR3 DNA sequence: TGTGCCAGCAGTTTAGGGCAGGGGAGAACGAGCTACACCTTC.

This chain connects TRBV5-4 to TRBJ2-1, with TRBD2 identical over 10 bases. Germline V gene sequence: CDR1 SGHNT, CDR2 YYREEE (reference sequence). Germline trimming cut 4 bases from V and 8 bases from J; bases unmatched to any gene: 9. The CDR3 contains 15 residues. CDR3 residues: CASSKPGLATDEQFF. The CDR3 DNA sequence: TGTGCCAGCAGCAAACCGGGACTAGCGACCGATGAGCAGTTCTTC.

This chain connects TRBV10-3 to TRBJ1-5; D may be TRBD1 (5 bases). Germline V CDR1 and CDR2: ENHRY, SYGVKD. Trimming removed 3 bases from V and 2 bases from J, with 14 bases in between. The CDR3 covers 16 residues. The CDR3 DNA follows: TGTGCCATCAGTGATCATCCGGGACTCGGCAATCAGCCCCAGCATTTT. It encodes CAISDHPGLGNQPQHF.

CDR3 nucleotides: TGTGCCAGCAGCTTCTTAGCGACTAGCGGGAGTATCAATGAGCAGTTCTTC. Translation: CASSFLATSGSINEQFF. The chain employs TRBV7-2 and TRBJ2-1; 12 nucleotides match TRBD2. The CDR3 has 17 amino acids. The germline gives CDR1 SGHTA, CDR2 FQGNSA. The V and J ends lost 3 bases and 6 bases, in that order; junction bases with no gene match: 9.

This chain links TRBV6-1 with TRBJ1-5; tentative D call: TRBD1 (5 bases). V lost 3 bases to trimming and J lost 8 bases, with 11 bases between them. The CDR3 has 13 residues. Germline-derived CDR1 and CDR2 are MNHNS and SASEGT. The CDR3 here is CASSEQGVEPQHF. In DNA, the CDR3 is TGTGCCAGCAGTGAGCAGGGTGTAGAGCCCCAGCATTTT.

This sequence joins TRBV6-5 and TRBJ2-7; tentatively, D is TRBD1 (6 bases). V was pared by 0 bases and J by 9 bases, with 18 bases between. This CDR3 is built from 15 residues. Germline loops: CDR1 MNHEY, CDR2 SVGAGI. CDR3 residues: CASSYSSGDRPVQYF. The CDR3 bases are TGTGCCAGCAGTTACTCGTCGGGTGACAGGCCGGTGCAGTACTTC.

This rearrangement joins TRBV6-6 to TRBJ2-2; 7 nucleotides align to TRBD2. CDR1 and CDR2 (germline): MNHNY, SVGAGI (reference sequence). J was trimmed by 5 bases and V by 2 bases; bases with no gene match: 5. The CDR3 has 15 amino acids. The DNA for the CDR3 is TGTGCCAGCAGTTACACCCGTAGCGGGACCGGGGAGCTGTTTTTT. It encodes CASSYTRSGTGELFF.